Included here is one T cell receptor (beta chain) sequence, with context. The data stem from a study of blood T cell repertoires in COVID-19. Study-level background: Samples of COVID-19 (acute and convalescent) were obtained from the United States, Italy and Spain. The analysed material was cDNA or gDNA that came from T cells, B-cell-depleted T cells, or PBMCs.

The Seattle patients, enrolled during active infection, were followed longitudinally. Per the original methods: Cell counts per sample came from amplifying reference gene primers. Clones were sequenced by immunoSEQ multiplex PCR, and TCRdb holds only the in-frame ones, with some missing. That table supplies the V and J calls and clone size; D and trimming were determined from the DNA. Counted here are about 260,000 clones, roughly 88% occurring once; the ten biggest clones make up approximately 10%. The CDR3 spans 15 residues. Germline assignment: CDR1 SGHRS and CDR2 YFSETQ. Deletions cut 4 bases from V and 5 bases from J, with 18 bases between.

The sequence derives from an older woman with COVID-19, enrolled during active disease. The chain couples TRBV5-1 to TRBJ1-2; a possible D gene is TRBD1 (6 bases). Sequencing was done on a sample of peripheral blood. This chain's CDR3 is CASSETLQGYYGYTF. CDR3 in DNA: TGCGCCAGCAGCGAAACTTTACAGGGTTATTATGGCTACACCTTC.